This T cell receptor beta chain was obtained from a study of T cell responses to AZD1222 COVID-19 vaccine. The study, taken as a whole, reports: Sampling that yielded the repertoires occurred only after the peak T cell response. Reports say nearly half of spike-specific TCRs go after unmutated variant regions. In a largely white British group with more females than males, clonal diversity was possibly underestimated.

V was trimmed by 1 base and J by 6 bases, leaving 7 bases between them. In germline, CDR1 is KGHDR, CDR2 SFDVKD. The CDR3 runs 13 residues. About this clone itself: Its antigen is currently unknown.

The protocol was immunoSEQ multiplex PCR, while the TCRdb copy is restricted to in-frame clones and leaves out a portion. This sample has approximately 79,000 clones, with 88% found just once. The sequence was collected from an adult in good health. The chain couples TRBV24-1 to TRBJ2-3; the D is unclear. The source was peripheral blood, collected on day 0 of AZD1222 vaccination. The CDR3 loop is CATSDLSKDTQYF. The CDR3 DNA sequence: TGTGCCACCAGTGATTTAAGCAAGGATACGCAGTATTTT.